This TCR beta chain was obtained from a study of blood T cell repertoires in COVID-19. Turning to the study itself: Samples came from the United States, Italy and Spain, spanning acute and convalescent COVID-19. The cDNA or gDNA used as material had been derived from T cells, B-cell-depleted T cells, or PBMCs.

Authors' analysis steps: For nucleated cells, counts were estimated from reference gene primer amplification. TCRdb's table, derived via immunoSEQ multiplex PCR, lists solely in-frame clones and lacks some. That table furnishes V, J and clone size, whereas the DNA furnished D and trimming. The table records about 80,000 clones, roughly 80% of them present only once. This clone was detected once. The sequencing input was peripheral blood. This receptor was taken from a woman aged 70-85 years with acute or convalescent COVID-19.

This CDR3 reads CATSGTPNTGELFF. CDR3 DNA sequence: TGTGCCACCTCCGGGACACCTAACACCGGGGAGCTGTTTTTT. The rearrangement uses TRBV15 and TRBJ2-2; maybe TRBD1 (6 bases). V lost 8 bases and J lost 2, with 12 bases in between. The length of the CDR3 is 14 residues. Germline assignment: CDR1 LNHNV and CDR2 YYDKDF (reference sequence).